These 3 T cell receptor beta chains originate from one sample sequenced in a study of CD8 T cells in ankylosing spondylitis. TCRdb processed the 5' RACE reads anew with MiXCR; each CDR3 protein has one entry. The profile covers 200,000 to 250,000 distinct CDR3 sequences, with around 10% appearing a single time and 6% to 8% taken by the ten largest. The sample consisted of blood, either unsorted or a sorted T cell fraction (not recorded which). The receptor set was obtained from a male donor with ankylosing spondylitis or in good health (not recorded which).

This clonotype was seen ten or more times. The chain's CDR3 is CSASVQGAVTGELFF. Written as DNA, the CDR3 is TGCAGTGCTAGCGTACAGGGGGCGGTAACCGGGGAGCTGTTTTTT. The chain joins TRBV20-1 to TRBJ2-2; 9 bases align to TRBD1. Germline V lookup: CDR1 DFQATT, CDR2 SNEGSKA (reference sequence). Germline trimming cut 3 bases from V and 5 bases from J; bases unmatched to any gene: 7. The CDR3 is made up of 15 amino acids.

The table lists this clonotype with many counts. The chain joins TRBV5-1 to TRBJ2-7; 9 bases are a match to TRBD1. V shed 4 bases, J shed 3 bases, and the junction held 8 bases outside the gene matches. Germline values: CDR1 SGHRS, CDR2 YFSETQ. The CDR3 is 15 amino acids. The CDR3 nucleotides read TGCGCCAGCAGCCCGGGGGACAGGGTTTTCTACGAGCAGTACTTC. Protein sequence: CASSPGDRVFYEQYF.

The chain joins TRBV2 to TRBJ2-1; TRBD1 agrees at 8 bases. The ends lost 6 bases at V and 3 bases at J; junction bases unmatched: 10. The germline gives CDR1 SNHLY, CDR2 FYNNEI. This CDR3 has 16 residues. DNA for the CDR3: TGTGCCAGCAGCAAACTTGGACAGGGCTTCTACAATGAGCAGTTCTTC. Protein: CASSKLGQGFYNEQFF.